The rows below give T cell receptor beta chains drawn from one sample of a study of neoadjuvant anti-PD-1 for oral cavity cancer. Assay used: immunoSEQ multiplex PCR; TCRdb lists only in-frame clones, some missing. The table records about 12,000 clones, over 65% of them present only once. The specimen was PBMCs, collected before nivolumab (anti-PD-1) treatment. All receptors come from a person between 40 and 80 years old with oral cavity squamous cell carcinoma. The CDR3 runs from the conserved cysteine through the conserved F or W. A D gene is named only where the DNA matches it firmly. Clone size is not always given. Where it is, it says once, few, many or a class for expanded clones.

j_call,d_call,clone_size,v_call,cdr3_aa,cdr3_nt
TRBJ1-1,.,.,TRBV13,CASSLPRDTEAFF,TGTGCCAGCAGCCTGCCGCGGGACACTGAAGCTTTCTTT
TRBJ1-5,.,.,TRBV4-2,CASSQIRTANQPQHF,TGTGCCAGCAGCCAGATTCGGACAGCTAATCAGCCCCAGCATTTT
TRBJ1-1,.,once,TRBV15,CATSRGSMNTEAFF,TGTGCCACCAGCAGAGGAAGCATGAACACTGAAGCTTTCTTT
TRBJ1-6,.,.,TRBV2,CASKGAPNSPLHF,TGTGCCAGCAAAGGGGCACCTAATTCACCCCTCCACTTT
TRBJ2-3,TRBD2,.,TRBV13,CASSTGLAGTTDTQYF,TGTGCCAGCAGCACGGGACTAGCGGGAACAACAGATACGCAGTATTTT
TRBJ1-5,.,few,TRBV4-1,CASSQEPGFTNQPQHF,TGCGCCAGCAGCCAAGAGCCGGGATTTACCAATCAGCCCCAGCATTTT
TRBJ2-2,.,.,TRBV7-3,CASTGGGNTGELFF,TGTGCCAGCACCGGCGGCGGTAACACCGGGGAGCTGTTTTTT
TRBJ2-3,TRBD2,.,TRBV5-5,CASSPLAGVADTQYF,TGTGCCAGCAGTCCACTAGCGGGAGTCGCAGATACGCAGTATTTT
TRBJ1-6,TRBD1,few,TRBV11-2,CASRGQGYSPLHF,TGTGCCAGCAGGGGACAGGGTTATTCACCCCTCCACTTT
TRBJ1-4,.,.,TRBV9,CASSVEEGRYEKLFF,TGTGCCAGCAGCGTAGAGGAAGGGAGGTATGAAAAACTGTTTTTT
TRBJ2-1,TRBD2,once,TRBV10-3,CAISGKTSGKNEQFF,TGTGCCATCAGTGGGAAGACTAGCGGGAAGAATGAGCAGTTCTTC
TRBJ2-5,.,.,TRBV29-1,CSVTYQETQYF,TGCAGCGTTACGTACCAAGAGACCCAGTACTTC
TRBJ2-1,.,.,TRBV4-2,CASSQDGGGALNEQFF,TGTGCCAGCAGCCAAGACGGAGGGGGGGCCCTCAATGAGCAGTTCTTC
TRBJ2-1,TRBD2,.,TRBV9,CASSGGLAGGRNEQFF,TGTGCCAGCAGCGGGGGACTAGCGGGAGGTCGCAATGAGCAGTTCTTC
TRBJ1-2,.,.,TRBV28,CASSSDSYGYTF,TGTGCCAGCAGTTCCGACAGCTATGGCTACACCTTC
TRBJ2-5,TRBD1,.,TRBV6-1,CASSQRTGSQETQYF,TGTGCCAGCAGCCAAAGGACAGGGAGCCAAGAGACCCAGTACTTC
TRBJ2-2,.,.,TRBV29-1,CSVVGYQNTGELFF,TGCAGCGTTGTCGGCTACCAGAACACCGGGGAGCTGTTTTTT
TRBJ2-1,TRBD1,.,TRBV6-5,CASSYFIPGQGDEQFF,TGTGCCAGCAGTTACTTTATTCCGGGACAGGGCGATGAGCAGTTCTTC
TRBJ2-2,.,.,TRBV11-3,CASSLEGAGSSTGELFF,TGTGCCAGCAGCTTAGAAGGGGCAGGGTCGAGCACCGGGGAGCTGTTTTTT
TRBJ2-3,TRBD1,.,TRBV6-1,CASSEARGDTQYF,TGTGCCAGCAGTGAAGCCAGGGGGGATACGCAGTATTTT
TRBJ1-1,.,.,TRBV28,CASSLASRETEAFF,TGTGCCAGCAGTTTAGCCTCCAGGGAGACTGAAGCTTTCTTT
TRBJ2-7,.,.,TRBV2,CASNSQGISYEQYF,TGTGCCAGCAATAGTCAGGGGATCTCCTACGAGCAGTACTTC
TRBJ2-2,TRBD2,few,TRBV5-1,CASGIGGTSTGELFF,TGCGCCAGCGGCATCGGGGGGACGAGCACCGGGGAGCTGTTTTTT
TRBJ2-5,.,.,TRBV2,CASRYLATETQYF,TGTGCCAGCCGGTACTTAGCGACGGAGACCCAGTACTTC
TRBJ2-7,TRBD2,few,TRBV5-1,CASSLSGSNYEQYF,TGCGCCAGCAGCCTTAGCGGGAGCAACTACGAGCAGTACTTC
TRBJ1-4,.,.,TRBV6-1,CASSDSSNGNEKLFF,TGTGCCAGCAGTGACAGCTCAAATGGCAATGAAAAACTGTTTTTT
TRBJ1-2,.,.,TRBV7-2,CASSFGILSNYGYTF,TGTGCCAGCAGCTTTGGTATATTGTCTAACTATGGCTACACCTTC
TRBJ2-7,TRBD2,few,TRBV7-9,CASTHPGAGERYEQYF,TGTGCCAGCACCCATCCAGGAGCGGGAGAGCGCTACGAGCAGTACTTC
TRBJ1-5,TRBD1,.,TRBV2,CASRDRGFNQPQHF,TGTGCCAGTAGGGACAGGGGGTTTAATCAGCCCCAGCATTTT
TRBJ2-3,TRBD2,.,TRBV6-1,CASRLAGNTDTQYF,TGTGCCAGCAGACTAGCGGGGAACACAGATACGCAGTATTTT
TRBJ1-6,TRBD1,.,TRBV6-6,CASSFTGALDSPLHF,TGTGCCAGCAGCTTCACAGGGGCCCTGGATTCACCCCTCCACTTT
TRBJ1-1,.,once,TRBV7-9,CASSLEGRNTEAFF,TGTGCCAGCAGCTTAGAAGGCCGGAACACTGAAGCTTTCTTT
TRBJ2-5,TRBD2,.,TRBV9,CASSVGLAGGRETQYF,TGTGCCAGCAGCGTAGGCCTAGCGGGGGGGCGGGAGACCCAGTACTTC
TRBJ2-7,.,few,TRBV28,CASSAPAGSYEQYF,TGTGCCAGCAGTGCCCCCGCTGGCTCCTACGAGCAGTACTTC
TRBJ1-1,.,.,TRBV5-4,CASSNGTRPEAFF,TGTGCCAGCAGCAACGGGACCAGGCCTGAAGCTTTCTTT
TRBJ2-7,TRBD2,.,TRBV2,CASSATSSLYEQYF,TGTGCCAGCAGCGCGACTAGCAGCCTCTACGAGCAGTACTTC
TRBJ2-4,.,.,TRBV5-4,CASSKMGPGAKNIQYF,TGTGCCAGCAGCAAAATGGGACCGGGAGCCAAAAACATTCAGTACTTC
TRBJ2-7,.,.,TRBV19,CASRSVTDYEQYF,TGTGCCAGTAGATCGGTGACAGACTACGAGCAGTACTTC
TRBJ1-1,.,.,TRBV5-4,CASSLYLANTEAFF,TGTGCCAGCAGCCTATATCTGGCGAACACTGAAGCTTTCTTT
TRBJ2-7,TRBD1,few,TRBV14,CASSYRPGQGSYEQYF,TGTGCCAGCAGTTATCGACCGGGACAGGGAAGCTACGAGCAGTACTTC
TRBJ2-3,TRBD2,.,TRBV28,CASVGGGEDTQYF,TGTGCCAGCGTTGGCGGGGGTGAGGATACGCAGTATTTT
TRBJ1-2,.,.,TRBV10-2,CASSPPGVDYGYTF,TGCGCCAGCAGTCCTCCGGGGGTGGACTATGGCTACACCTTC
TRBJ1-1,.,.,TRBV7-2,CASRKTTGNTEAFF,TGTGCCAGCAGAAAGACGACAGGGAACACTGAAGCTTTCTTT
TRBJ2-3,.,once,TRBV19,CASSIEAGLRYF,TGTGCCAGTAGTATAGAAGCCGGGCTCCGGTATTTT
TRBJ1-2,TRBD1,.,TRBV5-1,CASSGTGGNYGYTF,TGCGCCAGCAGCGGGACAGGGGGCAACTATGGCTACACCTTC